This T cell receptor (beta chain) was sequenced during a study of cytomegalovirus exposure and HLA in healthy donors. The overall study: As an earlier analysis found, roughly 180 million T cells yielded 117 million unique TCR beta sequences. Whole-study results and caveats: As immune exposure information, only CMV serostatus was available.

The PCR ran on 60 Vbeta and 13 Jbeta primers. TCRdb's table, derived via immunoSEQ multiplex PCR, lists solely in-frame clones and lacks some. In the table there are roughly 160,000 clones, approximately 71% of which are singletons. This clone was picked up one time. As yet, its antigen is unknown. The CDR3 totals 16 residues. The trim removed 0 bases at V and 2 bases at J, leaving 3 bases unmatched. The V gene's germline CDR1 is SGHRS and CDR2 YFSETQ. The chain joins TRBV5-1 to TRBJ2-5; 11 bases match TRBD2. The sequenced material came from PBMCs. This clonotype originated in a woman aged 40 to 49 in good health and CMV-seropositive. The CDR3 region has the DNA TGCGCCAGCAGCTTGGGGCTAGCGGGAGGTCAAGAGACCCAGTACTTC. Translating it yields CASSLGLAGGQETQYF.